The table lists the clone carrying this T cell receptor beta chain with a few counts. The CDR3 sequence is 16 residues long. Trimming left V 5 bases short and J 4 bases short, with 21 bases between. Germline assignment: CDR1 SNHLY and CDR2 FYNNEI. Assay: immunoSEQ multiplex PCR; the TCRdb copy retains only in-frame clones and omits some. The sample shows approximately 9,600 clones, about three fifths of them seen only once. These data come from a study of neoadjuvant anti-PD-1 for oral cavity cancer. Study background: Non-progressing patients received a fourth nivolumab dose near day 43, then surgery on days 50-56.

Time point described: after neoadjuvant nivolumab, at surgical resection. The origin of this receptor is a person between 40 and 85 years old with oral cavity squamous cell carcinoma. V is TRBV2 and J is TRBJ2-7; D is perhaps TRBD1 or TRBD2 (5 bases each). The sample consisted of PBMCs, taken after nivolumab (anti-PD-1) treatment. The CDR3 is CASSPPPSGRGYEQYF. The CDR3 DNA sequence: TGTGCCAGCAGTCCCCCCCCCTCGGGAAGGGGTTACGAGCAGTACTTC.